This T cell receptor beta chain was sequenced during a study of blood T cell repertoires in COVID-19. Study background: Material from acute and convalescent COVID-19 was sourced from the United States, Italy and Spain.

Original processing notes: Estimated nucleated cell counts came from reference gene primer amplification. Using immunoSEQ multiplex PCR, the repertoire was profiled, and TCRdb retains in-frame clones only, with some absent. Clone size and the V and J calls come from that table; the DNA yielded D and trimming. The sample carries 200,000 or so clones, 80% to 90% recorded once. V lost 0 bases, J lost 12 bases, and 12 bases lay in between. Germline CDR1 MGHRA, CDR2 YSYEKL. This CDR3 has 14 residues. The source of this sequence is a human donor in a cohort sampled during active COVID-19. The chain uses TRBV4-1 and TRBJ1-6; a weak D match, TRBD1 (5 bases). Sequencing input: peripheral blood. CDR3: CASSQDRVGLPLHF. In DNA, the CDR3 is TGCGCCAGCAGCCAAGATAGGGTGGGGCTACCCCTCCACTTT.